This entry describes one T cell receptor (beta chain). This sample was included in a study of response to subunit inactivated influenza vaccine. TCRdb redid the calling of the RT-PCR reads with MiXCR, one entry per CDR3 protein. In the table there are under 200,000 distinct CDR3 sequences, around 10% of which are singletons. J was trimmed by 5 bases and V by 5 bases; bases with no gene match: 13. Germline loops: CDR1 MNHEY, CDR2 SMNVEV (reference sequence). The CDR3 loop spans 17 amino acids. This material consisted of CD8+ T cells sorted from PBMCs, taken roughly 24 months after vaccination. J is TRBJ2-3 and V is TRBV27; TRBD2 aligns across 10 bases. This clonotype was sampled from a man between 50 and 69 years old who received an inactivated influenza vaccine. The CDR3, as DNA: TGTGCCAGCAGTCTAAACCCGAGACTAGCGGGTGAAGATACGCAGTATTTT. This translates into CASSLNPRLAGEDTQYF.